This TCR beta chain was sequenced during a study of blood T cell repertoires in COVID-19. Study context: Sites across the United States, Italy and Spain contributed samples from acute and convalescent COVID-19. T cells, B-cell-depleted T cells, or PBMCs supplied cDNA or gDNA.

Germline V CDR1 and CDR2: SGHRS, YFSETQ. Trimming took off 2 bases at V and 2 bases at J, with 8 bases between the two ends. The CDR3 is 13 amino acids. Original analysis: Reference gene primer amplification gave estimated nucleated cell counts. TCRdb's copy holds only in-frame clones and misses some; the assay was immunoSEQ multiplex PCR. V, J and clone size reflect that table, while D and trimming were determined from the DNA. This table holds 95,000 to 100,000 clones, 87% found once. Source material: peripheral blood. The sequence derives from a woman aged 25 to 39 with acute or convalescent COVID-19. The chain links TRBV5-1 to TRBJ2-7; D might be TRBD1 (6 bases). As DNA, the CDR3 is TGCGCCAGCAGCTTAACAGGGACCTACGAGCAGTACTTC. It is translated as CASSLTGTYEQYF.